This T cell receptor (beta chain) appears in the sequencing data of a study of CDR3 diversity in severe acne. V lost 4 bases and J lost 3; bases outside the gene matches: 15. Germline-derived CDR1 and CDR2 are KGHSH and LQKENI. The CDR3 is 18 residues long. TCRdb re-derived calls from the PCR reads in MiXCR, one entry per CDR3 protein. The repertoire holds more than 70,000 distinct CDR3 sequences, with under 55% as singletons. Sample: blood. V and J are TRBV18 and TRBJ2-7; 10 bases fit TRBD2. The clonotype comes from a male donor with severe acne vulgaris. CDR3 in amino acids: CASSLRTSGGVLLYEQYF. The CDR3 DNA follows: TGTGCCAGCTCACTAAGGACTAGCGGAGGAGTTCTCCTCTACGAGCAGTACTTC. The variable domain in full, with the rest retrieved from reference TRBV18 and TRBJ2-7, is NAGVMQNPRHLVRRRGQEARLRCSPMKGHSHVYWYRQLPEEGLKFMVYLQKENIIDESGMPKERFSAEFPKEGPSILRIQQVVRGDSAAYFCASSLRTSGGVLLYEQYFGPGTRLTVT.